This T cell receptor beta chain was documented in a study of lymphopenia after photon versus proton radiotherapy. Some clones are missing from TCRdb's copy, which holds only in-frame ones; the method was immunoSEQ multiplex PCR. The sample consists of around 55,000 clones, approximately 88% of them appearing once. Germline V CDR1 and CDR2: SGHTA, FQGNSA. CDR3 length: 11 residues. Trimming took 5 bases from V and 13 from J, leaving 12 bases between them. Sequencing was performed on peripheral blood, taken from a patient treated with proton-based radiotherapy. The source is a man between 60 and 70 years old with pancreatic cancer. The V call is TRBV7-2, the J call TRBJ2-1; possible D gene TRBD2, 6 bases. The CDR3 region has the DNA TGTGCCAGCAGCCCCGGAGGGCCTCAGTTCTTC. Translating gives CASSPGGPQFF.